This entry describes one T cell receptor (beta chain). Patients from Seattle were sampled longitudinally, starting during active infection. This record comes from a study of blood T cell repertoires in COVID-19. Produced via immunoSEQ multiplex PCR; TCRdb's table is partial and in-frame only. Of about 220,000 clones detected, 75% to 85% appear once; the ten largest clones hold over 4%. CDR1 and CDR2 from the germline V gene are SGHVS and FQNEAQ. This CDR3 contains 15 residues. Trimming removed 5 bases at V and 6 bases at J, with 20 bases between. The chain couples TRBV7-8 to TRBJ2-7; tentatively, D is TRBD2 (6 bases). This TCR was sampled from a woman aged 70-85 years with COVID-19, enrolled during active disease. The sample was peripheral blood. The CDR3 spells CASSAFGGSGGEQYF. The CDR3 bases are TGTGCCAGCAGCGCCTTCGGGGGATCTGGAGGCGAGCAGTACTTC.